This paragraph reports one T cell receptor beta chain. The antigen is undetermined. V was cut by 5 bases and J by 4 bases, with 14 bases left in between. Germline lookup yields CDR1 SQVTM and CDR2 ANQGSEA. CDR3 length: 13 residues. Tagging with unique molecular identifiers was a feature of the TCR beta cDNA libraries. TCRdb reprocessed the PCR reads with MiXCR, giving one entry per CDR3 protein. The sample holds hundreds of thousands of distinct CDR3 sequences, 30% seen once. These data originate in a study of post-analysis software for immune sequencing data. Study-level information: In terms of disease course, relapsing-remitting, secondary progressive and progressive-relapsing multiple sclerosis were included.

General study results and limits: Among roughly 5 TRBV segments more frequent in patients than controls were TRBV5-6, TRBV5-1 and TRBV20-1.

This TCR derives from a girl aged 10 to 17 with multiple sclerosis. The chain combines TRBV29-1 with TRBJ1-2; D is unresolved. Sequences were obtained from blood. CDR3 coding DNA: TGCAGCGTTCCATCGGACTCTAGCTATGGCTACACCTTC. Translated: CSVPSDSSYGYTF.